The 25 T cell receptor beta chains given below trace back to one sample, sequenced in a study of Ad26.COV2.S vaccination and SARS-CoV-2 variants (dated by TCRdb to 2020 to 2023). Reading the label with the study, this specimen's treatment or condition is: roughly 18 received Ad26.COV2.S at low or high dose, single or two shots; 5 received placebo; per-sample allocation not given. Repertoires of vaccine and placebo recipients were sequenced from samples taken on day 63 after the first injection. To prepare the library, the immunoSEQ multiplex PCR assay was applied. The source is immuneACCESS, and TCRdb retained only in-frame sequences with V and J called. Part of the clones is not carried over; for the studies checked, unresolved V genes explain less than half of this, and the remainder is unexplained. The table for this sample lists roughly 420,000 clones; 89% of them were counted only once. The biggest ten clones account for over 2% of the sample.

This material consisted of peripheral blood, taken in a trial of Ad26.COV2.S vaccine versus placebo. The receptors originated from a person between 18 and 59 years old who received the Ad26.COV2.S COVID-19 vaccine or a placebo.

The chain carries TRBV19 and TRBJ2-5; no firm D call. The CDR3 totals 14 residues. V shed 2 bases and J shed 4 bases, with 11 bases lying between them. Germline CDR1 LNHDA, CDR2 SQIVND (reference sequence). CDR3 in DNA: TGTGCCAGTAGTATAACATGGGCTCGAGAGACCCAGTACTTC. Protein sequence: CASSITWARETQYF.

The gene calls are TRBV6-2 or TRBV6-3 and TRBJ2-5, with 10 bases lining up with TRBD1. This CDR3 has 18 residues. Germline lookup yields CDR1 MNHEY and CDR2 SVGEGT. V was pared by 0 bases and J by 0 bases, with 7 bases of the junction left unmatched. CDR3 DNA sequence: TGTGCCAGCAGTTACTCGACAGGGGGCACCCCGTACCAAGAGACCCAGTACTTC. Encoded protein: CASSYSTGGTPYQETQYF.

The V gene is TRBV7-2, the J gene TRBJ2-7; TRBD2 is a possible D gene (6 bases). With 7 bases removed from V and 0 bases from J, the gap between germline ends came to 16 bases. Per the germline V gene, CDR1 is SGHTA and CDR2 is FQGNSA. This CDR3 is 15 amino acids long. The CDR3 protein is CASTDGVGGSYEQYF. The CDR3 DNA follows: TGTGCCAGCACCGACGGAGTGGGGGGCTCCTACGAGCAGTACTTC. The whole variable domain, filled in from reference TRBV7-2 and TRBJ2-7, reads GAGVSQSPSNKVTEKGKDVELRCDPISGHTALYWYRQSLGQGLEFLIYFQGNSAPDKSGLPSDRFSAERTGGSVSTLTIQRTQQEDSAVYLCASTDGVGGSYEQYFGPGTRLTVT.

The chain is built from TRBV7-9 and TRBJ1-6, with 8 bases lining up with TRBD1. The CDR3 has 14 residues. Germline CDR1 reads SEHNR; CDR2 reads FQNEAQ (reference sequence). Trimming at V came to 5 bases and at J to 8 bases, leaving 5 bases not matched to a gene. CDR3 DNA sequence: TGTGCCAGCAGCCCAACAGGGGGAGATTCACCCCTCCACTTT. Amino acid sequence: CASSPTGGDSPLHF.

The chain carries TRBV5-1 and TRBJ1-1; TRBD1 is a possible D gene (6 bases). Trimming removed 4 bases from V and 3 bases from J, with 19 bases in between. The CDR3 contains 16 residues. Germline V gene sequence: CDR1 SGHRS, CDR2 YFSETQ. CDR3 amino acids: CASSQAGARKDTEAFF. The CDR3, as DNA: TGCGCCAGCAGCCAGGCAGGGGCGCGGAAGGACACTGAAGCTTTCTTT.

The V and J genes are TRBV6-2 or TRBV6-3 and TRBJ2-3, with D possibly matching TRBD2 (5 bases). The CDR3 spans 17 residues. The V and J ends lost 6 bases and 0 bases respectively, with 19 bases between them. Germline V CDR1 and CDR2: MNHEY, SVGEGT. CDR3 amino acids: CASSFYRGLSSTDTQYF. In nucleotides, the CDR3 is TGTGCCAGCAGCTTCTACCGAGGGCTTTCTAGCACAGATACGCAGTATTTT.

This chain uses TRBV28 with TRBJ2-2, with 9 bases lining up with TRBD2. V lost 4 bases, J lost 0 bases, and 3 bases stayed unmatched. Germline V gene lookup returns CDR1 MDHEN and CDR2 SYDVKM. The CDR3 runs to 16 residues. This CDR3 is CASSSRLAANTGELFF. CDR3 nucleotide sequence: TGTGCCAGCAGTTCACGACTAGCGGCGAACACCGGGGAGCTGTTTTTT.

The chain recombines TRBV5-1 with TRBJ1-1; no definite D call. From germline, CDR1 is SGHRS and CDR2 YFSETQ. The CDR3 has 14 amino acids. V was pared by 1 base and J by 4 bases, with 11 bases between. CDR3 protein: CASSLLDPSTEAFF. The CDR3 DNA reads TGCGCCAGCAGCTTGTTGGACCCCTCCACTGAAGCTTTCTTT.

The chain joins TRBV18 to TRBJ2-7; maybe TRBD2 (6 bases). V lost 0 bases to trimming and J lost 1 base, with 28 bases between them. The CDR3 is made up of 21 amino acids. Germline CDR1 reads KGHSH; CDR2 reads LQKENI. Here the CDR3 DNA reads TGTGCCAGCTCACCACCTTGTTGGAGCGGCTCAGTGGGCGGGATTTCCTACGAGCAGTACGTC. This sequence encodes CASSPPCWSGSVGGISYEQYV.

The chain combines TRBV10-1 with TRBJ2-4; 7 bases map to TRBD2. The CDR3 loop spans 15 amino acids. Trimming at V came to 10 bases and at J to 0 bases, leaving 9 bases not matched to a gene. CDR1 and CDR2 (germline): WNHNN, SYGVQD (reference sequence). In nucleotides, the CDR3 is TGCGCCACTAGCGGTGACCGTCTAGCCAAAAACATTCAGTACTTC. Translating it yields CATSGDRLAKNIQYF.

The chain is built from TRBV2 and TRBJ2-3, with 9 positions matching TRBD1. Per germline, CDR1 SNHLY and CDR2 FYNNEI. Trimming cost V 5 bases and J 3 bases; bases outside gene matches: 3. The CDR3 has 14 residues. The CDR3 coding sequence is TGTGCCAGCAGTACACAGGGGGCAACAGATACGCAGTATTTT. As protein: CASSTQGATDTQYF.

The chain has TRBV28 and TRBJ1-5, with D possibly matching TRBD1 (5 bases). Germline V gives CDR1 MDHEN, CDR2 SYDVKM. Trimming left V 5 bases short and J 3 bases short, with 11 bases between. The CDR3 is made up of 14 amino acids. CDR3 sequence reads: CASSERQPNQPQHF. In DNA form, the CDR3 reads TGTGCCAGCAGTGAGAGACAGCCCAATCAGCCCCAGCATTTT.

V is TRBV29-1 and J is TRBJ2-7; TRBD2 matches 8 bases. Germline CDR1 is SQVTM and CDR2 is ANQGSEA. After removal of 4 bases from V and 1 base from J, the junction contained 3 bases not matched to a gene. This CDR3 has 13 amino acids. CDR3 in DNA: TGCAGCGTTGCGGGGGGGCAATCCTACGAGCAGTACTTC. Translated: CSVAGGQSYEQYF.

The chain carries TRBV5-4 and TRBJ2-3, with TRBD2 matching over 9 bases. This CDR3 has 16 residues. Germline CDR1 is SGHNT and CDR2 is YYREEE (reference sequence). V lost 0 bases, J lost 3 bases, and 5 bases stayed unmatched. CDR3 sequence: CASSLGAGGLTDTQYF. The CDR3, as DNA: TGTGCCAGCAGCTTGGGTGCGGGGGGGCTAACAGATACGCAGTATTTT.

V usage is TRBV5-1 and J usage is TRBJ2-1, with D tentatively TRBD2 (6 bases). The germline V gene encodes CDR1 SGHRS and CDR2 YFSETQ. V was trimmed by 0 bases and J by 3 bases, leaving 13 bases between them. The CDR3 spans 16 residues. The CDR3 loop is CASSLVTQGGYNEQFF. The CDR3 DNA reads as TGCGCCAGCAGCTTGGTCACCCAGGGAGGCTACAATGAGCAGTTCTTC.

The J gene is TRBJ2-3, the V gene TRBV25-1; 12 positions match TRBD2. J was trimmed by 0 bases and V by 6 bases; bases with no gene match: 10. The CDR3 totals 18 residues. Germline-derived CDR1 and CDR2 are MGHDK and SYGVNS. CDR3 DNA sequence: TGTGCCAGCAGCTTTCGTTATCTAGCGGGGGGGAGCACAGATACGCAGTATTTT. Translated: CASSFRYLAGGSTDTQYF.

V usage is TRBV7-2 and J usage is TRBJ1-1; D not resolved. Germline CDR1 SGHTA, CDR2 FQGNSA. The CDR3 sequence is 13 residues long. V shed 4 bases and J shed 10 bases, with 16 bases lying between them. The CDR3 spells CASSSKPRAVAFF. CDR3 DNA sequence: TGTGCCAGCAGCTCGAAACCCCGGGCGGTAGCTTTCTTT. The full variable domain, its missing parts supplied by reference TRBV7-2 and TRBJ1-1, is GAGVSQSPSNKVTEKGKDVELRCDPISGHTALYWYRQSLGQGLEFLIYFQGNSAPDKSGLPSDRFSAERTGGSVSTLTIQRTQQEDSAVYLCASSSKPRAVAFFGQGTRLTVV.

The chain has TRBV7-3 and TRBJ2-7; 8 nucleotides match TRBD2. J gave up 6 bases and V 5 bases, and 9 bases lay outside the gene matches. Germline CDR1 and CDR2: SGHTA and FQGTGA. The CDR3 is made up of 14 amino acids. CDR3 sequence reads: CASSQSGGLGEQYF. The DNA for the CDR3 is TGTGCCAGCAGCCAAAGCGGGGGTTTAGGCGAGCAGTACTTC.

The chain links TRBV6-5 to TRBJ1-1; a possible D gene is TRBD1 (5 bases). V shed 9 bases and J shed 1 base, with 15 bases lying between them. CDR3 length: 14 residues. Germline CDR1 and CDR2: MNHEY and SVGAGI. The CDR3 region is CASWGVESNTEAFF. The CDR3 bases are TGTGCCAGTTGGGGGGTAGAATCGAACACTGAAGCTTTCTTT.

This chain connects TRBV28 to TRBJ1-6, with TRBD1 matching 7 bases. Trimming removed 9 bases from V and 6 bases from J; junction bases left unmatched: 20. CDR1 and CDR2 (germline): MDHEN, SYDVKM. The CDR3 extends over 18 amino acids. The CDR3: CASIQFGLRTGANSPLHF. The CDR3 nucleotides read TGTGCCAGTATTCAGTTTGGCCTAAGGACAGGCGCTAATTCACCCCTCCACTTT.

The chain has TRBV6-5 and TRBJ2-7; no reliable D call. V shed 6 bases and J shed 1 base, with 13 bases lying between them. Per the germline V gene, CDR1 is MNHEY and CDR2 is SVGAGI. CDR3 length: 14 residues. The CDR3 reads CASRMVAGSYEQYF. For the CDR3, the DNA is TGTGCCAGCAGGATGGTCGCAGGTTCCTACGAGCAGTACTTC.

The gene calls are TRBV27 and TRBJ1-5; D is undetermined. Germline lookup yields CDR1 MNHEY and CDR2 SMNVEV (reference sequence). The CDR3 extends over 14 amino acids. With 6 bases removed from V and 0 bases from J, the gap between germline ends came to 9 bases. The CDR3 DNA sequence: TGTGCCAGCAGCCCCGGGATTAGCAATCAGCCCCAGCATTTT. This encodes CASSPGISNQPQHF.

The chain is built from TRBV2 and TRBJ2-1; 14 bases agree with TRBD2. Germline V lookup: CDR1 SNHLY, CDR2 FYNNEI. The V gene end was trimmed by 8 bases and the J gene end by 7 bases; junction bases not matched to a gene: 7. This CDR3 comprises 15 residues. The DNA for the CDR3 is TGTGCCAGCGGGGGGACTAGCGGGAGCATGAATGAGCAGTTCTTC. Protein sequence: CASGGTSGSMNEQFF.

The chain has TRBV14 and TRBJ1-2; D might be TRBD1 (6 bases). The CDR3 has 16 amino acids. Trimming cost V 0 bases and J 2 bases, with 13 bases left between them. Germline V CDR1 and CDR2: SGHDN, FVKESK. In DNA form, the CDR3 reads TGTGCCAGCAGCCAAGATGCCAGGGGAAGGAACTATGGCTACACCTTC. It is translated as CASSQDARGRNYGYTF.

CDR3 residues: CATGTTFTDTQYF. The CDR3 coding sequence is TGTGCTACCGGGACCACCTTCACAGATACGCAGTATTTT. J is TRBJ2-3 and V is TRBV7-2; perhaps D is TRBD1 or TRBD2 (5 bases each). Germline-derived CDR1 and CDR2 are SGHTA and FQGNSA. The CDR3 contains 13 residues.